The next 11 T cell receptor beta chains were all read from a single sample in a study of shared clonotypes between healthy human individuals. Method: immunoSEQ multiplex PCR; TCRdb's copy keeps in-frame clones and lacks some. The sample holds 2 million to 2.5 million clones; 90% to 96% are singletons and the top ten take roughly 0.13%. The sequenced sample was naive CD4+ T cells sorted from blood. Specified subset: CD45RA+ positively selected. The receptors shown here come from a man younger than 35 in good health.

The chain links TRBV6-5 to TRBJ2-7, with 7 bases matching TRBD1. V lost 7 bases and J lost 6; bases outside the gene matches: 9. Germline assignment: CDR1 MNHEY and CDR2 SVGAGI. The CDR3 consists of 13 residues. CDR3 loop: CASKRQGSIEQYF. DNA of the CDR3: TGTGCCAGCAAAAGACAGGGTTCGATCGAGCAGTACTTC.

This sequence joins TRBV14 and TRBJ2-5; 7 bases agree with TRBD1. The CDR3 sequence is 15 residues long. J gave up 5 bases and V 1 base, and 7 bases lay outside the gene matches. Germline V gene data show CDR1 as SGHDN and CDR2 as FVKESK. CDR3 nucleotides: TGTGCCAGCAGCCAAGGGGACAGCCCGAGGGAGACCCAGTACTTC. This translates into CASSQGDSPRETQYF.

This chain links TRBV5-5 with TRBJ2-2; D is perhaps TRBD2 (5 bases). This CDR3 has 15 amino acids. V lost 0 bases and J 9 bases, leaving 15 bases between the germline ends. Germline values: CDR1 SGHKS, CDR2 YYEKEE (reference sequence). DNA of the CDR3: TGTGCCAGCAGCTTGGGAGAGGGAGAATGGAGGGAGCTGTTTTTT. Its translation is CASSLGEGEWRELFF. The full variable domain, its missing parts supplied by reference TRBV5-5 and TRBJ2-2, is DAGVTQSPTHLIKTRGQQVTLRCSPISGHKSVSWYQQVLGQGPQFIFQYYEKEERGRGNFPDRFSARQFPNYSSELNVNALLLGDSALYLCASSLGEGEWRELFFGEGSRLTVL.

V is TRBV6-1 and J is TRBJ2-7, with D possibly matching TRBD1 (6 bases). The CDR3 contains 15 residues. The V end was cut by 2 bases, the J end by 0 bases, with 11 bases between. Germline CDR1 MNHNS, CDR2 SASEGT. CDR3 in amino acids: CASSEIGRGSYEQYF. The CDR3 bases are TGTGCCAGCAGTGAAATCGGCAGGGGCTCCTACGAGCAGTACTTC.

The V gene is TRBV29-1, the J gene TRBJ2-5, with TRBD1 as a possible D gene (5 bases). The CDR3 covers 14 residues. The germline V gene has CDR1 SQVTM and CDR2 ANQGSEA. V lost 2 bases, J lost 5 bases, and 15 bases lay in between. The CDR3 loop reads CSVERNRGRETQYF. The CDR3 bases are TGCAGCGTTGAACGGAATAGGGGCCGGGAGACCCAGTACTTC.

V gene TRBV7-9 combines with J gene TRBJ1-3; D not resolved. The CDR3 sequence is 13 residues long. Trimming took 6 bases from V and 4 from J, leaving 10 bases between them. The germline gives CDR1 SEHNR, CDR2 FQNEAQ (reference sequence). This CDR3 reads CASRHGAGNTIYF. CDR3 bases: TGTGCCAGCAGGCACGGAGCGGGAAACACCATATATTTT.

This clone has just one count. V and J are TRBV6-6 and TRBJ2-5; 8 bases match TRBD2. Germline V gives CDR1 MNHNY, CDR2 SVGAGI (reference sequence). This CDR3 spans 14 amino acids. With 2 bases clipped from V and 5 bases from J, the junction kept 4 bases outside the gene matches. For the CDR3, the DNA is TGTGCCAGCAGTTACGGGGGACTAGGGGAGACCCAGTACTTC. Translation: CASSYGGLGETQYF.

This sequence joins TRBV6-5 and TRBJ1-3; a possible D gene is TRBD1 (5 bases). Germline V gene data show CDR1 as MNHEY and CDR2 as SVGAGI. The CDR3 runs to 15 residues. Trimming shortened V by 0 bases and J by 4 bases, and 10 bases separated the two germline ends. The CDR3 protein is CASSYSGVAGNTIYF. CDR3 DNA sequence: TGTGCCAGCAGTTACTCGGGGGTGGCAGGAAACACCATATATTTT.

The V gene is TRBV11-3, the J gene TRBJ2-1, with D possibly called TRBD1 or TRBD2 (5 bases each). V lost 5 bases to trimming and J lost 7 bases, with 15 bases between them. This CDR3 is built from 14 residues. The germline gives CDR1 SGHNT, CDR2 YENEEA. The CDR3 sequence is CASSGTGPGNEQFF. The CDR3 DNA is TGTGCCAGCAGCGGGACGGGGCCGGGTAATGAGCAGTTCTTC.

This chain connects TRBV10-3 to TRBJ1-2, with 7 bases identical to TRBD1. The V and J ends lost 3 bases and 5 bases, in that order; junction bases with no gene match: 3. The germline V gene has CDR1 ENHRY and CDR2 SYGVKD. The CDR3 runs to 13 residues. This CDR3 reads CAISDSQGYGYTF. The CDR3 DNA follows: TGTGCCATCAGTGACTCACAGGGGTATGGCTACACCTTC.

The rearrangement uses TRBV27 and TRBJ2-7, with TRBD1 as a possible D gene (6 bases). In germline, CDR1 is MNHEY, CDR2 SMNVEV (reference sequence). Trimming removed 2 bases at V and 6 bases at J, with 23 bases between. The CDR3 spans 17 residues. CDR3 region: CASSLHMTAQGVREQYF. The CDR3 nucleotides are TGTGCCAGCAGTTTACATATGACCGCACAGGGAGTACGCGAGCAGTACTTC.